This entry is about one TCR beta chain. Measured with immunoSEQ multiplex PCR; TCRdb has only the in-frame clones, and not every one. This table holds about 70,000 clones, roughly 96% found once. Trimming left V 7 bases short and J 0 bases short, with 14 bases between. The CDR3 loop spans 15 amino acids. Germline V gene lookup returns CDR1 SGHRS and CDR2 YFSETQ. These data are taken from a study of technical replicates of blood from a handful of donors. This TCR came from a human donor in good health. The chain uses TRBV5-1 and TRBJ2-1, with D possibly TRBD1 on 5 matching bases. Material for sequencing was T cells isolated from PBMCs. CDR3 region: CASSLGVSSYNEQFF. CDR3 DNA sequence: TGCGCCAGCTCCCTAGGGGTGAGCTCCTACAATGAGCAGTTCTTC.